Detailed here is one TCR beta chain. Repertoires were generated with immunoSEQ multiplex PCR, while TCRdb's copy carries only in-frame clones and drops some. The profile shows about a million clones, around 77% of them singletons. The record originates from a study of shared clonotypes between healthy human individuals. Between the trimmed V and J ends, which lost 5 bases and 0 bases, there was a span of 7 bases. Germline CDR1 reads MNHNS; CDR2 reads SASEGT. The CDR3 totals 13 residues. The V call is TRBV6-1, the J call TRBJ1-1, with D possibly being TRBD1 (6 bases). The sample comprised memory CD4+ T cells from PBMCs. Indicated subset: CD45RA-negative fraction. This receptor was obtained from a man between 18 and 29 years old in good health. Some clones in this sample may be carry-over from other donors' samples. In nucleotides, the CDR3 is TGTGCCAGCAGTCAGGGGATGAACACTGAAGCTTTCTTT. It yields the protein CASSQGMNTEAFF.